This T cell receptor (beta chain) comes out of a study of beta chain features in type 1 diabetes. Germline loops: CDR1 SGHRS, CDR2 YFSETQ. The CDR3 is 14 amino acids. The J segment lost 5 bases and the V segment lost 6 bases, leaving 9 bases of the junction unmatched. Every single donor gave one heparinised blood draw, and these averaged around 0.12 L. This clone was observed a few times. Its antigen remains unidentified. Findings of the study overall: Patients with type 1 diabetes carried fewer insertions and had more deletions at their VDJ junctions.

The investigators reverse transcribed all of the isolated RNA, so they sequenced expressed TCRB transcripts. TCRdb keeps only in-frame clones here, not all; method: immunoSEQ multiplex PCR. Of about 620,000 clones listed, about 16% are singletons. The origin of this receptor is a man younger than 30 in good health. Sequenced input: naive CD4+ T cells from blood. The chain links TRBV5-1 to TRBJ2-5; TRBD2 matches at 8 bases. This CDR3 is CASTLAGLGETQYF. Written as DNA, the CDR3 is TGCGCCAGCACCCTAGCGGGTCTGGGGGAGACCCAGTACTTC.